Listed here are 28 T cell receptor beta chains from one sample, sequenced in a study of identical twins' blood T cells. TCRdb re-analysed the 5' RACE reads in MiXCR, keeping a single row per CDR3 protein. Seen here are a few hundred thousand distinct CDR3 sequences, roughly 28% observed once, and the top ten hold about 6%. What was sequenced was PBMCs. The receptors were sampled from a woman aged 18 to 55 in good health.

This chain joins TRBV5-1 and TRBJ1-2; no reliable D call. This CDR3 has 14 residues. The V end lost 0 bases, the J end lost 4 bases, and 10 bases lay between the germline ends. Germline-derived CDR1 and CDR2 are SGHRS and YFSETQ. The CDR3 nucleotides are TGCGCCAGCAGCTTGGGTGGGCGAACCTATGGCTACACCTTC. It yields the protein CASSLGGRTYGYTF.

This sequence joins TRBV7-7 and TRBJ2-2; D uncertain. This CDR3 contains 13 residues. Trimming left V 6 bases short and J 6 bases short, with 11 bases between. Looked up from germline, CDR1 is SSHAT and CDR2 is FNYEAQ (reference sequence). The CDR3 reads CASSPVLAGELFF. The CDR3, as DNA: TGTGCCAGCAGTCCGGTCCTCGCCGGGGAGCTGTTTTTT.

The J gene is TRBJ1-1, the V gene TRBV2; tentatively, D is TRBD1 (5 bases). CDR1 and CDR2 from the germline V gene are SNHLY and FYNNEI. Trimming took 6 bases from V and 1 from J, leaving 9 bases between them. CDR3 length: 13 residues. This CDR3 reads CASRPQENTEAFF. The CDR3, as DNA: TGTGCCAGCAGACCACAGGAGAACACTGAAGCTTTCTTT.

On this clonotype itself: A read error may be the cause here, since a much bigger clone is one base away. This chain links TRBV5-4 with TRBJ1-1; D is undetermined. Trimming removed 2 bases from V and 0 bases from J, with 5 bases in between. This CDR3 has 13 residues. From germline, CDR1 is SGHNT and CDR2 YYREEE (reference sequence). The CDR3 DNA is TGTGCCAGCAGCTTCCAAATGAACACTGAAGCTTTCTTT. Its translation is CASSFQMNTEAFF.

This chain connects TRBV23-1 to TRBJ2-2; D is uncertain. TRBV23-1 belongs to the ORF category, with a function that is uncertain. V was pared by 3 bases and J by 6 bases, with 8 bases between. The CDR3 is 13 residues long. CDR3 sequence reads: CASSQAPPGELFF. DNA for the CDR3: TGCGCCAGCAGTCAGGCCCCGCCCGGGGAGCTGTTTTTT.

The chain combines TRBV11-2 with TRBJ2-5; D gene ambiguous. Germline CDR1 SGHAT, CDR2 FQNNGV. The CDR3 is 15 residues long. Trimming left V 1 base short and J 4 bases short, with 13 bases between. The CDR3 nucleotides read TGTGCCAGCAGCTTAGTATTGGAAAAGGGAGAGACCCAGTACTTC. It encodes CASSLVLEKGETQYF.

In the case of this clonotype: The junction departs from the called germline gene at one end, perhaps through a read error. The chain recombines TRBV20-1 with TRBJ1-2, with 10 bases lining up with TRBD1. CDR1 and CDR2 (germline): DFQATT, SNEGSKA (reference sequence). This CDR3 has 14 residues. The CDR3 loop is CSSRARQGARGYTF. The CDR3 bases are TGCAGTTCTAGAGCACGACAGGGGGCGAGAGGCTACACCTTC.

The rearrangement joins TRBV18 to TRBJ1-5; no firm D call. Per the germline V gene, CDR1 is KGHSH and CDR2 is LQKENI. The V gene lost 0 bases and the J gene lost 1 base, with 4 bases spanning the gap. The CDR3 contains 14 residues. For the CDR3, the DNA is TGTGCCAGCTCACCACCGGCCAGCAATCAGCCCCAGCATTTT. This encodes CASSPPASNQPQHF.

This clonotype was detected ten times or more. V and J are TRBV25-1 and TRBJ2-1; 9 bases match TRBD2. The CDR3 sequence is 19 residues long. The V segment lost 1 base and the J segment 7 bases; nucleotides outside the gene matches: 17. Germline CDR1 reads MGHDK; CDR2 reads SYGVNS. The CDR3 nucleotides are TGTGCCAGCAGTGAATTAGGGCGGGAGGGCAGCCTGCGCATTAATGAGCAGTTCTTC. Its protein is CASSELGREGSLRINEQFF.

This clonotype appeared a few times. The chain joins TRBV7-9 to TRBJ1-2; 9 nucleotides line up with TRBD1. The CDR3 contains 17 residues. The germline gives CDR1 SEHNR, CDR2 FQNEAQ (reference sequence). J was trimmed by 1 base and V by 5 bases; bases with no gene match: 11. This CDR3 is CASSPNPGTGLNYGYTF. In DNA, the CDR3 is TGTGCCAGCAGCCCGAATCCCGGGACAGGGCTTAACTATGGCTACACCTTC.

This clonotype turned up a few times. CDR3: CASSYPSGGIYEQYF. DNA for the CDR3: TGTGCCAGCAGTTACCCTAGCGGGGGGATCTACGAGCAGTACTTC. The chain combines TRBV6-2 or TRBV6-3 with TRBJ2-7; TRBD2 agrees at 11 bases. From germline, CDR1 is MNHEY and CDR2 SVGEGT. The CDR3 is made up of 15 amino acids. V trimming: 2 bases; J trimming: 3 bases; junction bases outside the gene matches: 3.

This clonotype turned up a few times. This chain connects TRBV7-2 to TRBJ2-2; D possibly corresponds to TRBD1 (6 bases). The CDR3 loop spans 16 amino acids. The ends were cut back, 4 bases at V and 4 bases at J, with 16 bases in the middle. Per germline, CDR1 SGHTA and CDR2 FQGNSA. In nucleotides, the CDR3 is TGTGCCAGCAGCTCACGGGACACTATTCGCACCGGGGAGCTGTTTTTT. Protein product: CASSSRDTIRTGELFF.

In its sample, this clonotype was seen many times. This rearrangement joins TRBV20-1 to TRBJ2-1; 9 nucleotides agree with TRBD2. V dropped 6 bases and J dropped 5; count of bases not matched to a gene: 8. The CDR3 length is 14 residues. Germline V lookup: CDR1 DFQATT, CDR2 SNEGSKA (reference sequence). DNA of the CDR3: TGCAGTGCCACTGGACTAGCGAGGAACAATGAGCAGTTCTTC. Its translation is CSATGLARNNEQFF.

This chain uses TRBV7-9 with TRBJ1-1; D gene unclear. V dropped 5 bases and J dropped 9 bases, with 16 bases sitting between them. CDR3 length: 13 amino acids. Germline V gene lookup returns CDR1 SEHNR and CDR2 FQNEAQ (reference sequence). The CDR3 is CASSLSSSGKAFF. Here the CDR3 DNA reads TGTGCCAGCAGCCTTTCAAGTTCGGGTAAAGCTTTCTTT.

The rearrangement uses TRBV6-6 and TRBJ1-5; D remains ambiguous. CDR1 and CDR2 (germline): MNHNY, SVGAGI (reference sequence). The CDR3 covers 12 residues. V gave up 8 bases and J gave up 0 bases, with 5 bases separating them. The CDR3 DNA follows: TGTGCCAGCCATAATAGCAATCAGCCCCAGCATTTT. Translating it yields CASHNSNQPQHF.

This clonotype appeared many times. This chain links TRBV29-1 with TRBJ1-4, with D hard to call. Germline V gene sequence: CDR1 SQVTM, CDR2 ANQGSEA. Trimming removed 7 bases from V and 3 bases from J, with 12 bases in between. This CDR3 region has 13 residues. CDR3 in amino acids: CSGRGFSNEKLFF. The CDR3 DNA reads TGCAGCGGTCGCGGGTTTTCTAATGAAAAACTGTTTTTT.

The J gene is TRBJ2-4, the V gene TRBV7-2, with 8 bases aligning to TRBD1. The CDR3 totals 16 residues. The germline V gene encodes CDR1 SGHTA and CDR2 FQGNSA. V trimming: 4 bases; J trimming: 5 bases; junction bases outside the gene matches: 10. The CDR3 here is CASSSRLDRVENIQYF. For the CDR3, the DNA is TGTGCCAGCAGCTCCCGTTTGGACAGGGTTGAAAACATTCAGTACTTC.

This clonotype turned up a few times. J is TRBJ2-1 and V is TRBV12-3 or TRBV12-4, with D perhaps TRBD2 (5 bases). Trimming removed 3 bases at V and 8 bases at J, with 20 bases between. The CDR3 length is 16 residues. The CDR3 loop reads CASSFRSGGSSDEQFF. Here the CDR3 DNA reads TGTGCCAGCAGTTTTAGATCCGGAGGTAGCTCGGATGAGCAGTTCTTC.

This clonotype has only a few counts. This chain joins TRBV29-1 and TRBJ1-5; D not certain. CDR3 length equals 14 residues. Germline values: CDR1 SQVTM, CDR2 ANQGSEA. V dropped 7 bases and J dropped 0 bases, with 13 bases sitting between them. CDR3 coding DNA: TGCAGCGCCCTTTTCTCTGTTAGCAATCAGCCCCAGCATTTT. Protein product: CSALFSVSNQPQHF.

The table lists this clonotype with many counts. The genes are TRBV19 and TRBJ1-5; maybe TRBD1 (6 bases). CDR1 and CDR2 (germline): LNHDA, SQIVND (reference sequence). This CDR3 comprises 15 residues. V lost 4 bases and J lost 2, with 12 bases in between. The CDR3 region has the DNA TGTGCCAGTAGTACGGACAGTTCCGGCAATCAGCCCCAGCATTTT. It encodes CASSTDSSGNQPQHF.

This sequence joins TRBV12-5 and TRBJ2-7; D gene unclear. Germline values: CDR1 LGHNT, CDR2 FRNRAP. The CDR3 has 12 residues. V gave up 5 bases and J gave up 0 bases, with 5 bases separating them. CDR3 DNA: TGTGCTAGTGGTGGGAACTCCTACGAGCAGTACTTC. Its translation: CASGGNSYEQYF.

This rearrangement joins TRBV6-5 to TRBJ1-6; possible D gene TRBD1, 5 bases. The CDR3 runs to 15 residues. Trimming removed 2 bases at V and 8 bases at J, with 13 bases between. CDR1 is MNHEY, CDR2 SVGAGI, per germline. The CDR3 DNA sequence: TGTGCCAGCAGTTACGCCAGGGTTCAAGATTCACCCCTCCACTTT. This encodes CASSYARVQDSPLHF.

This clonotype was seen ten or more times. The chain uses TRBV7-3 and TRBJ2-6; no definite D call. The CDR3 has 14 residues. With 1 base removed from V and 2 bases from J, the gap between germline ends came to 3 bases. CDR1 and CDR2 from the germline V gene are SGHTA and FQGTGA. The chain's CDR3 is CASSLNPGANVLTF. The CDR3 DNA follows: TGTGCCAGCAGCTTAAATCCTGGGGCCAACGTCCTGACTTTC.

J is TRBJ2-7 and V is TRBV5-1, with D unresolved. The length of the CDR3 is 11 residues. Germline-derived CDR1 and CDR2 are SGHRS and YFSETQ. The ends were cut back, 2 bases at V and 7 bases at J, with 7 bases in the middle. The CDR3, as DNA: TGCGCCAGCAGCTTTGAGAGGGAGCAGTACTTC. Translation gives CASSFEREQYF.

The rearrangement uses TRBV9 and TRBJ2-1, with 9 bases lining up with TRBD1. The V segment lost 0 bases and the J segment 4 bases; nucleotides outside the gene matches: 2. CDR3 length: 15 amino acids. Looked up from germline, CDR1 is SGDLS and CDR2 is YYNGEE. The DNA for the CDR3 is TGTGCCAGCAGCGTAGACAGGGGGCTATACAATGAGCAGTTCTTC. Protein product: CASSVDRGLYNEQFF.

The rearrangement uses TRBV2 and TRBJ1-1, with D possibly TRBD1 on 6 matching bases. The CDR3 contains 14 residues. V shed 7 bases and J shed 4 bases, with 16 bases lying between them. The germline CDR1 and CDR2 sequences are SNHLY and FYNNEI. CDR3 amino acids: CASTEQGGPTEAFF. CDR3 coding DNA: TGTGCCAGCACGGAACAGGGAGGTCCCACTGAAGCTTTCTTT.

CDR3 bases: TGTGCCAGCAGAAACACAGGTAATCAGCCCCAGCATTTT. Encoded protein: CASRNTGNQPQHF. This chain links TRBV6-2 or TRBV6-3 with TRBJ1-5; tentatively, D is TRBD1 (5 bases). Per germline, CDR1 MNHEY and CDR2 SVGEGT. The CDR3 has 13 residues. V lost 6 bases, J lost 4 bases, and 10 bases lay in between.

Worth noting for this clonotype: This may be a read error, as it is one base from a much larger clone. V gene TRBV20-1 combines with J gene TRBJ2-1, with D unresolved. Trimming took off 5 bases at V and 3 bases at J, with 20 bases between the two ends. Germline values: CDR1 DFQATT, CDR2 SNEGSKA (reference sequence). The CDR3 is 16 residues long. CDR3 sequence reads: CSASISGTSDYNEQFF. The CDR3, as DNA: TGCAGTGCTTCAATTTCAGGAACGTCAGACTACAATGAGCAGTTCTTC.